Listed here are 18 T cell receptor beta chains from one sample, sequenced in a study of T cells in Graves' hyperthyroidism and ophthalmopathy. Amplified TCR beta CDR3 regions derived from RNA transcripts. The TCR CDR3 was amplified in a first-round RT-PCR using the HTBI primer set. Each CDR3 protein gets one entry after TCRdb re-called the multiplex PCR reads with MiXCR. Of 640,000 or so distinct CDR3 sequences listed, more than 13% are singletons. Input material: blood. The origin of the receptors is a woman aged 18-30 years with Graves' ophthalmopathy.

This clonotype was seen ten or more times. The rearrangement links TRBV27 to TRBJ1-1, with 7 bases matching TRBD1. The CDR3 has 16 residues. CDR1 and CDR2 (germline): MNHEY, SMNVEV (reference sequence). Trimming took 7 bases from V and 4 from J; bases not matched to a gene: 15. The CDR3 reads CASNTLSQGEATEAFF. In DNA, the CDR3 is TGTGCCAGCAACACCCTTTCGCAGGGGGAGGCCACTGAAGCTTTCTTT.

This clonotype was found many times. The rearrangement links TRBV20-1 to TRBJ2-5; no clear D gene. Trimming left V 6 bases short and J 4 bases short, with 12 bases between. This CDR3 has 12 amino acids. CDR1 and CDR2 from the germline V gene are DFQATT and SNEGSKA (reference sequence). CDR3 sequence: CSAFGWRETQYF. CDR3 nucleotides: TGCAGTGCCTTCGGTTGGAGAGAGACCCAGTACTTC.

At least ten counts were recorded for this clonotype. The rearrangement uses TRBV6-2 or TRBV6-3 and TRBJ2-1; possibly TRBD2 for D (6 bases). This CDR3 has 15 residues. V was shortened by 0 bases and J by 7 bases, with 13 bases between the two germline ends. Looked up from germline, CDR1 is MNHEY and CDR2 is SVGEGT. CDR3 DNA sequence: TGTGCCAGCAGTTACTCGGAGGGAAAGGGGAATGAGCAGTTCTTC. Protein sequence: CASSYSEGKGNEQFF.

The chain joins TRBV14 to TRBJ2-2; maybe TRBD2 (5 bases). Trimming took off 1 base at V and 14 bases at J, with 17 bases between the two ends. Germline loops: CDR1 SGHDN, CDR2 FVKESK. CDR3 length equals 14 residues. The CDR3 DNA is TGTGCCAGCAGCCAAGTTGTGGGTCGACGGGGACTGTTTTTT. It codes for CASSQVVGRRGLFF.

Note on this clonotype: It may be a read error: a sequence one base away is much more abundant. The chain recombines TRBV24-1 with TRBJ2-1; no definite D call. The CDR3 sequence is 14 residues long. Germline V lookup: CDR1 KGHDR, CDR2 SFDVKD. The CDR3 nucleotides are TGTGCCACCATGGATGGTCGAGCCTACAATGAGCAGTCCTTC. Its protein is CATMDGRAYNEQSF.

This clonotype was counted between two and nine times. This chain uses TRBV4-2 with TRBJ1-4; D gene unclear. V lost 5 bases to trimming and J lost 0 bases, with 7 bases between them. Germline CDR1 LGHNA, CDR2 YNFKEQ. The CDR3 runs 14 residues. CDR3 amino acids: CASSNLATNEKLFF. CDR3 nucleotide sequence: TGTGCCAGCAGCAACTTGGCAACTAATGAAAAACTGTTTTTT.

Note on this clonotype: It may be a read error: a sequence one base away is much more abundant. V usage is TRBV27 and J usage is TRBJ2-1; 11 nucleotides match TRBD2. Germline V gene lookup returns CDR1 MNHEY and CDR2 SMNVEV (reference sequence). This CDR3 contains 16 residues. The CDR3 is CASSSPGLAAYSEQFF. CDR3 coding DNA: TGTGCCAGCAGTTCCCCGGGACTAGCGGCATACAGTGAGCAGTTCTTC.

CDR3 bases: TGTGCCAGCAGACTAAGGGAGAACTATGGCTACACCTTC. It specifies CASRLRENYGYTF. The V gene is TRBV6-1, the J gene TRBJ1-2; D unclear. Germline V gives CDR1 MNHNS, CDR2 SASEGT. The CDR3 contains 13 residues. Between the trimmed V and J ends, which lost 6 bases and 2 bases, there was a span of 10 bases.

Worth noting for this clonotype: A much larger clone differs by one base, so this may be a read error. The rearrangement joins TRBV2 to TRBJ2-1, with TRBD2 matching 11 bases. Germline lookup yields CDR1 SNHLY and CDR2 FYNNEI. The CDR3 sequence is 15 residues long. CDR3 nucleotide sequence: TGTGTCAGCAGTCCGACTAGCGGGATATGGCATGGGGAGTTCTTC. Protein product: CVSSPTSGIWHGEFF.

The chain employs TRBV6-1 and TRBJ2-7, with D possibly being TRBD1 (6 bases). This CDR3 region has 15 residues. V was clipped by 6 bases and J by 4 bases, with 19 bases between them. Looked up from germline, CDR1 is MNHNS and CDR2 is SASEGT. CDR3 residues: CASRFVKDSRYEQYF. CDR3 nucleotides: TGTGCCAGCAGATTCGTGAAGGACAGCAGATACGAGCAGTACTTC.

This clonotype showed up just once. The V gene is TRBV4-3, the J gene TRBJ1-5, with a possible D match to TRBD1 (6 bases). This CDR3 is built from 16 residues. V shed 0 bases and J shed 7 bases, with 16 bases lying between them. CDR1 is LGHNA, CDR2 YSLEER, per germline. The chain's CDR3 is CASSQEHRVWEQPQHF. The CDR3 bases are TGCGCCAGCAGCCAAGAGCACAGGGTATGGGAACAGCCCCAGCATTTT.

The chain is built from TRBV18 and TRBJ1-1; tentatively, D is TRBD1 (5 bases). The germline V gene has CDR1 KGHSH and CDR2 LQKENI. The V end lost 0 bases, the J end lost 1 base, and 9 bases lay between the germline ends. The length of the CDR3 is 15 residues. The CDR3 is CASSPPTGQNTEAFF. The CDR3 DNA reads as TGTGCCAGCTCACCACCCACAGGCCAGAACACTGAAGCTTTCTTT.

This clonotype was recorded at least ten times. The chain is built from TRBV28 and TRBJ2-1; 10 positions match TRBD2. CDR3 size: 18 residues. CDR1 and CDR2 from the germline V gene are MDHEN and SYDVKM. Unmatched junction bases numbered 12, after V lost 2 bases and J lost 5 bases. CDR3 residues: CASSLIAGGKGSHNEQFF. As DNA, the CDR3 is TGTGCCAGCAGTTTAATAGCGGGAGGAAAGGGAAGCCACAATGAGCAGTTCTTC. Using reference TRBV28 and TRBJ2-1 for the parts outside the CDR3, the full variable domain is DVKVTQSSRYLVKRTGEKVFLECVQDMDHENMFWYRQDPGLGLRLIYFSYDVKMKEKGDIPEGYSVSREKKERFSLILESASTNQTSMYLCASSLIAGGKGSHNEQFFGPGTRLTVL.

This clonotype was detected a few times. The gene calls are TRBV19 and TRBJ2-2, with D possibly TRBD1 on 5 matching bases. Germline CDR1 reads LNHDA; CDR2 reads SQIVND (reference sequence). The CDR3 runs 14 residues. With 6 bases removed from V and 3 bases from J, the gap between germline ends came to 11 bases. This CDR3 reads CASRNGRDTGELFF. CDR3 sequence (DNA): TGTGCCAGTAGGAACGGCAGGGACACCGGGGAGCTGTTTTTT.

This clonotype was found many times. V usage is TRBV12-3 or TRBV12-4 and J usage is TRBJ2-3; perhaps TRBD2 as D (5 bases). Trimming took 2 bases from V and 2 from J, leaving 8 bases between them. This CDR3 is built from 14 residues. CDR3: CASSLQLDTDTQYF. The CDR3 nucleotides read TGTGCCAGCAGTTTACAACTAGACACAGATACGCAGTATTTT.

This clonotype was picked up many times. CDR3 amino acids: CAWSVLGSGTDTQYF. CDR3 bases: TGTGCCTGGAGTGTACTAGGGTCCGGCACAGATACGCAGTATTTT. The V call is TRBV30, the J call TRBJ2-3; maybe TRBD2 (5 bases). This CDR3 spans 15 amino acids. CDR1 is GTSNPN and CDR2 is SVGIG in the germline V gene (reference sequence). V was clipped by 0 bases and J by 1 base, with 11 bases between them.

This clonotype showed up many times. The chain joins TRBV5-6 to TRBJ1-2; D is ambiguous. The CDR3 is 13 amino acids. Germline assignment: CDR1 SGHDT and CDR2 YYEEEE. Trimming removed 5 bases at V and 2 bases at J, with 10 bases between. The CDR3: CASRSVGNYGYTF. The CDR3 DNA follows: TGTGCCAGCAGATCGGTGGGGAACTATGGCTACACCTTC.

This clonotype showed up just a few times. The rearrangement uses TRBV30 and TRBJ2-2; TRBD2 is a possible D gene (5 bases). CDR1 GTSNPN and CDR2 SVGIG come from the germline V gene (reference sequence). Between the trimmed V and J ends, which lost 2 bases and 8 bases, there was a span of 18 bases. This CDR3 contains 15 residues. CDR3 coding DNA: TGTGCCTGGAGTCCGGGGATTACCCGAGCTGGGGAGCTGTTTTTT. Protein product: CAWSPGITRAGELFF.